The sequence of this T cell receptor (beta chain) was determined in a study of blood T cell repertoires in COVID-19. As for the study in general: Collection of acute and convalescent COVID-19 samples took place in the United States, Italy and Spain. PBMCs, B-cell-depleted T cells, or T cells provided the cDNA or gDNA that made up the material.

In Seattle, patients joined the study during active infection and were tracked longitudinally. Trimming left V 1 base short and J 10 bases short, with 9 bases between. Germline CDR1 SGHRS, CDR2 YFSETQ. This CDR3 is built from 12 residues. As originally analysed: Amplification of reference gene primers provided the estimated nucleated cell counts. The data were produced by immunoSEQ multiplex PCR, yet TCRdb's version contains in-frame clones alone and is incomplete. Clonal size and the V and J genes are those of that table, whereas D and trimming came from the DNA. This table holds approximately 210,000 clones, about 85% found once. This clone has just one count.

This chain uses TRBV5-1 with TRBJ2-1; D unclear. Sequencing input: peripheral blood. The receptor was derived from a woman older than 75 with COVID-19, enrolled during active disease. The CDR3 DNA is TGCGCCAGCAGCTTGCCCGGTAACGAGCAGTTCTTC. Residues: CASSLPGNEQFF.